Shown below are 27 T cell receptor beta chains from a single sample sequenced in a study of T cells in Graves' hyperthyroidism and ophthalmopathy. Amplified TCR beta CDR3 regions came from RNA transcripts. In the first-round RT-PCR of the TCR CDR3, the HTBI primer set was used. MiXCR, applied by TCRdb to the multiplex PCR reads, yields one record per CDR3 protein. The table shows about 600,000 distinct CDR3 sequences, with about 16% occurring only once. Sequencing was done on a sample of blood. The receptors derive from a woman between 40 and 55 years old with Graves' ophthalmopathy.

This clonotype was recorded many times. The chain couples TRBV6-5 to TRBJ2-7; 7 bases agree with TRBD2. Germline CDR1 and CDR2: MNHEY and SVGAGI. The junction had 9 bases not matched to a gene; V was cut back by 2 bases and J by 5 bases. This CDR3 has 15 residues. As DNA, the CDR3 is TGTGCCAGCAGTTACCGCAGTAGCGGGCCCCACGAGCAGTACTTC. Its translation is CASSYRSSGPHEQYF.

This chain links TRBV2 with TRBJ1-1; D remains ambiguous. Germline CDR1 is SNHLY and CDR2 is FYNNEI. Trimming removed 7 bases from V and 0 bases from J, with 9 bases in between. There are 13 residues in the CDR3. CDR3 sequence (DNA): TGTGCCAGCATTCGACTAATGAACACTGAAGCTTTCTTT. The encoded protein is CASIRLMNTEAFF.

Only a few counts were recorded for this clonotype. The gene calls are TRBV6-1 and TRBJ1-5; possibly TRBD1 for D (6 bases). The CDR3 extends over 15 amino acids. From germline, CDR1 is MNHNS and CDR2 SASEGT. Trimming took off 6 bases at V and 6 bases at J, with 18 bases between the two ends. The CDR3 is CASRPGSGAGQPQHF. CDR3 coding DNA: TGTGCCAGCAGGCCTGGGTCGGGGGCAGGTCAGCCCCAGCATTTT.

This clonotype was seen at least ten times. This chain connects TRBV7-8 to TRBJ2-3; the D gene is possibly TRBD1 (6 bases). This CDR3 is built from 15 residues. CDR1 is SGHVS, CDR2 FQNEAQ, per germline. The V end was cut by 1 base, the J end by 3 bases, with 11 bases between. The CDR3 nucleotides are TGTGCCAGCAGCTTAGACAGGGTGTGGACAGATACGCAGTATTTT. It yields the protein CASSLDRVWTDTQYF.

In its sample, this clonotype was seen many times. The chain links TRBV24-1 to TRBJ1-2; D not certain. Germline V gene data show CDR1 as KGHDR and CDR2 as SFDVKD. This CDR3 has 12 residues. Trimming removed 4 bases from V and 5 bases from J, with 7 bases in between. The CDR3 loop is CATSEGYYGYTF. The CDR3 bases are TGTGCCACCAGTGAGGGGTATTATGGCTACACCTTC.

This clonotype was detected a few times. CDR3 sequence reads: CRSGLAGGNTQYF. The CDR3 nucleotides read TGCAGATCAGGACTAGCGGGAGGGAATACGCAGTATTTT. This chain uses TRBV20-1 with TRBJ2-3; TRBD2 matches 15 bases. The CDR3 consists of 13 residues. The germline V gene has CDR1 DFQATT and CDR2 SNEGSKA (reference sequence).

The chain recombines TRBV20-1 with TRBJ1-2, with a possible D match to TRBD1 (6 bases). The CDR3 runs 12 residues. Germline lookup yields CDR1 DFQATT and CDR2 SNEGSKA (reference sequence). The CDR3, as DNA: TGCACCAGCTGGACAGCAAACTATGGCTACACCTTC. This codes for CTSWTANYGYTF.

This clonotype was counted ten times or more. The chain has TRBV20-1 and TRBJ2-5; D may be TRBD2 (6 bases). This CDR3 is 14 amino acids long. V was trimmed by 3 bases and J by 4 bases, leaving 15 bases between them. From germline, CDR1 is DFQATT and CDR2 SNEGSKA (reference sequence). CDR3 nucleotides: TGCAGTGCTAGTGGAAAGGGGCGGGGAGAGACCCAGTACTTC. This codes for CSASGKGRGETQYF.

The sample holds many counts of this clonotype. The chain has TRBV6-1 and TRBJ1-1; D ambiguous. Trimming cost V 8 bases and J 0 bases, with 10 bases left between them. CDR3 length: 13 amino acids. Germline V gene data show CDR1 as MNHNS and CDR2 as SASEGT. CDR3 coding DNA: TGTGCCAGCGGTCAGCTAATGAACACTGAAGCTTTCTTT. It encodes CASGQLMNTEAFF.

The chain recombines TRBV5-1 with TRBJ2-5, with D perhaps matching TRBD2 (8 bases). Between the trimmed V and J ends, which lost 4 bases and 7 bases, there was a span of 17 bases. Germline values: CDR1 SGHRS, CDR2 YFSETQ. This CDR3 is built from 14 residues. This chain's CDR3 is CASSELAAGGTQYF. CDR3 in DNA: TGCGCCAGCAGCGAACTAGCGGCAGGGGGGACCCAGTACTTC.

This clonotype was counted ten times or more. The CDR3 spells CASSLGSATNYGYTF. The CDR3 bases are TGCGCCAGCAGCTTGGGGTCAGCAACGAACTATGGCTACACCTTC. J is TRBJ1-2 and V is TRBV5-1, with no clear D. The CDR3 sequence is 15 residues long. Germline V gene lookup returns CDR1 SGHRS and CDR2 YFSETQ. Trimming took 0 bases from V and 2 from J, leaving 11 bases between them.

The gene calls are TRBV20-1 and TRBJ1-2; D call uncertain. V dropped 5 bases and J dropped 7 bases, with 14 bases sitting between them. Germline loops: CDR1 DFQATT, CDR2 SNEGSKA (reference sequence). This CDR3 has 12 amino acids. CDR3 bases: TGCAGTGCTTGGACGGGAGGCTCTGGCTACACCTTC. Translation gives CSAWTGGSGYTF.

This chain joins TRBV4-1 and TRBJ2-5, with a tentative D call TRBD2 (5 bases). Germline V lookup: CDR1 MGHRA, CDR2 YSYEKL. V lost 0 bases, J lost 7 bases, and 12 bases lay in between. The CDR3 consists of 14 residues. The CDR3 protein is CASSQEGSQRTQYF. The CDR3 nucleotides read TGCGCCAGCAGCCAAGAGGGGAGCCAGAGGACCCAGTACTTC.

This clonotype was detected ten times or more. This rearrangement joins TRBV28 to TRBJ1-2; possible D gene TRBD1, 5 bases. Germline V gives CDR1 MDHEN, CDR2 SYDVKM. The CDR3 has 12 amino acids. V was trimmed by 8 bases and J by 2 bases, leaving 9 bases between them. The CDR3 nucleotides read TGTGCCAGCTTGGGGGAGAACTATGGCTACACCTTC. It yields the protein CASLGENYGYTF.

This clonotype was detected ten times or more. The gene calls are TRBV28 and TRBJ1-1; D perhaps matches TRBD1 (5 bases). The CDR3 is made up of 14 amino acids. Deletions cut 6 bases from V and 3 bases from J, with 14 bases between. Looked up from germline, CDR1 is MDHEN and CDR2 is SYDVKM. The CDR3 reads CASRVGAPDTEAFF. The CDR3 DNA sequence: TGTGCCAGCAGAGTCGGGGCCCCGGACACTGAAGCTTTCTTT.

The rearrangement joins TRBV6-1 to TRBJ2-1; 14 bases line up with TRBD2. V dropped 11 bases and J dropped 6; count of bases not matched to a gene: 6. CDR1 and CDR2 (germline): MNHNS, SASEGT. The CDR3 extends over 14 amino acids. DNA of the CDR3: TGTGCCGCCTCGACTAGCGGGGGGGCCAATGAGCAGTTCTTC. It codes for CAASTSGGANEQFF.

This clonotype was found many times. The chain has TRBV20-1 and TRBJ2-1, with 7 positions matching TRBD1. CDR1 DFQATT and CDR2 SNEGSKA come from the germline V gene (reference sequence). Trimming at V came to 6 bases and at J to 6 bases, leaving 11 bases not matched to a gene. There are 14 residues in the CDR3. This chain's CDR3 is CSAPPYRGSNEQFF. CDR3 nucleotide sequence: TGCAGTGCCCCGCCCTACAGGGGATCCAATGAGCAGTTCTTC.

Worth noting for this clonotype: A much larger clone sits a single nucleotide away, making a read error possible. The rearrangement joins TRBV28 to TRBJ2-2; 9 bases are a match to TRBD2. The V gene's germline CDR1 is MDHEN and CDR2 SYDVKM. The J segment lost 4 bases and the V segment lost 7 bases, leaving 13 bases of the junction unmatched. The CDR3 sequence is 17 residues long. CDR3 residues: CASTHHHSGGGTGELFF. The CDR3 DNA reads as TGTGCCAGCACCCACCACCATAGCGGGGGTGGCACCGGGGAGCTGTTTTTT.

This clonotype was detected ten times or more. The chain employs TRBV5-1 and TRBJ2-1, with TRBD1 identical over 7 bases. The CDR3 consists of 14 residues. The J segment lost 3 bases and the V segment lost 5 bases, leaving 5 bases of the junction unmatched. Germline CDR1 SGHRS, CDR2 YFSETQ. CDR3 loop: CASSPGTDYNEQFF. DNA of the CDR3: TGCGCCAGCAGTCCCGGGACAGACTACAATGAGCAGTTCTTC.

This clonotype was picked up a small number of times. CDR3 sequence (DNA): TGCAGCGTTGACGAGGGAGGAGATACGCAGTATTTT. Residues: CSVDEGGDTQYF. The rearrangement links TRBV29-1 to TRBJ2-3, with D tentatively TRBD2 (6 bases). V lost 3 bases to trimming and J lost 5 bases, with 9 bases between them. This CDR3 spans 12 amino acids. Germline values: CDR1 SQVTM, CDR2 ANQGSEA.

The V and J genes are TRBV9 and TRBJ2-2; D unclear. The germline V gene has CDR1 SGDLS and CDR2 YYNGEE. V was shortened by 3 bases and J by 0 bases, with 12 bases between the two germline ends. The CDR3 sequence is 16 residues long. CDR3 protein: CASSDRTETNTGELFF. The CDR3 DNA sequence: TGTGCCAGCAGCGATAGGACCGAGACGAACACCGGGGAGCTGTTTTTT.

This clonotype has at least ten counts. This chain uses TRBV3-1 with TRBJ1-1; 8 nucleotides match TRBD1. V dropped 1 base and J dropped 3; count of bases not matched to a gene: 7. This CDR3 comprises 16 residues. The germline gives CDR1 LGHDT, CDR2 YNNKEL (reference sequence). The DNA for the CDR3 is TGTGCCAGCAGCCAAGCAGGGGGCGCAAAGGACACTGAAGCTTTCTTT. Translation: CASSQAGGAKDTEAFF.

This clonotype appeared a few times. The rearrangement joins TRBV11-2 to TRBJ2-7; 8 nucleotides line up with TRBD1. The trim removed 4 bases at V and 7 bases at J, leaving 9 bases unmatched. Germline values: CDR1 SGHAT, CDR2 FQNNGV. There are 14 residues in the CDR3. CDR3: CASSSHRGNLEQYF. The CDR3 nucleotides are TGTGCCAGCAGCTCTCACAGGGGGAACCTGGAGCAGTACTTC.

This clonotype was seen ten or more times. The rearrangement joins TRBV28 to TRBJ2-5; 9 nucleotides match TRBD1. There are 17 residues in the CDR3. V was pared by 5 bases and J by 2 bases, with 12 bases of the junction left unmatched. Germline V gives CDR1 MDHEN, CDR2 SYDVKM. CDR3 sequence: CASSPRPGTGYQETQYF. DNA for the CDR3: TGTGCCAGCAGTCCTCGACCCGGGACAGGGTATCAAGAGACCCAGTACTTC.

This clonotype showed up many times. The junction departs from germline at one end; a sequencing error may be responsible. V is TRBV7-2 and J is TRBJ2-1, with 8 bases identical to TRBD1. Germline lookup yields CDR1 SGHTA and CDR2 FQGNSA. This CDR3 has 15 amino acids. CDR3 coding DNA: TGCGCCAGCAGCTTGGACAGGGCCGGCTACAATGAGCAGTTCTTC. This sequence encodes CASSLDRAGYNEQFF.

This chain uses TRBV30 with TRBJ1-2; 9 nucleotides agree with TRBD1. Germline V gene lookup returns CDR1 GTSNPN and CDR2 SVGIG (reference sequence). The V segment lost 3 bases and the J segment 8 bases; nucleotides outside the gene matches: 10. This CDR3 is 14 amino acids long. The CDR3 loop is CAWRRTGVYFGYTF. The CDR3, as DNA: TGTGCCTGGAGGAGGACAGGGGTGTATTTCGGCTACACCTTC.

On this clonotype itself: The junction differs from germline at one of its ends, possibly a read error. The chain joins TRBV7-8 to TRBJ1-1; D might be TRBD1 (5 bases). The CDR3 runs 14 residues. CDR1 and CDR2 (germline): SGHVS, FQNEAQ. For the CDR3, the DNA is TGTACCAGCAGCTTTCTGACAGCGAACACTGAAGCTTTCTTT. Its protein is CTSSFLTANTEAFF.